These 25 T cell receptor beta chains originate from one sample sequenced in a study of blood T cell repertoires in COVID-19. The repertoire was sequenced with immunoSEQ multiplex PCR; TCRdb's copy has only in-frame clones and lacks some. The sample shows 250,000 to 400,000 clones, around 90% of them seen only once. Material: PBMCs or T cells enriched from blood (not recorded which). The source is a man aged 60 to 69 who had recovered from COVID-19.

In its sample, this clone was seen once. The CDR3 protein is CASRRGQPSNEQFF. In DNA form, the CDR3 reads TGCGCCAGCAGGCGGGGCCAGCCCTCCAATGAGCAGTTCTTC. V gene TRBV10-2 combines with J gene TRBJ2-1; D possibly corresponds to TRBD2 (6 bases). The CDR3 consists of 14 residues. Trimming removed 6 bases from V and 6 bases from J, with 15 bases in between. CDR1 and CDR2 from the germline V gene are WSHSY and SAAADI.

The chain combines TRBV6-6 with TRBJ2-3; no definite D call. The CDR3 extends over 12 amino acids. CDR1 MNHNY and CDR2 SVGAGI come from the germline V gene (reference sequence). The V end was cut by 2 bases, the J end by 3 bases, with 3 bases between. The chain's CDR3 is CASSYLTDTQYF. For the CDR3, the DNA is TGTGCCAGCAGTTACCTGACAGATACGCAGTATTTT.

This clone was seen once. CDR3 sequence (DNA): TGTGCCAGCAGTTTAGCCACTGGGGGGAATCAGCCCCAGCATTTT. It encodes CASSLATGGNQPQHF. This rearrangement joins TRBV28 to TRBJ1-5, with a possible D match to TRBD1 (5 bases). The length of the CDR3 is 15 residues. Germline V lookup: CDR1 MDHEN, CDR2 SYDVKM. V lost 2 bases and J 4 bases, leaving 12 bases between the germline ends. Full variable domain (missing parts from reference TRBV28 and TRBJ1-5): DVKVTQSSRYLVKRTGEKVFLECVQDMDHENMFWYRQDPGLGLRLIYFSYDVKMKEKGDIPEGYSVSREKKERFSLILESASTNQTSMYLCASSLATGGNQPQHFGDGTRLSIL.

The chain combines TRBV6-1 with TRBJ2-5; possibly TRBD2 for D (6 bases). Germline loops: CDR1 MNHNS, CDR2 SASEGT. This CDR3 is built from 14 residues. The germline V and J ends were trimmed by 8 bases and 5 bases, with 18 bases remaining between them. The CDR3 DNA sequence: TGTGCCAGCTACAAGGAGGGGTTTAAGGAGACCCAGTACTTC. Its protein product is CASYKEGFKETQYF.

V usage is TRBV4-2 and J usage is TRBJ2-7, with 10 bases lining up with TRBD2. Trimming removed 0 bases from V and 4 bases from J; junction bases left unmatched: 15. This CDR3 spans 19 amino acids. Germline V lookup: CDR1 LGHNA, CDR2 YNFKEQ. The CDR3 DNA is TGTGCCAGCAGCCAAGAAGGCTTATCAAGCGGGAGGGCCGGTTACGAGCAGTACTTC. It is translated as CASSQEGLSSGRAGYEQYF.

The V and J genes are TRBV10-1 and TRBJ1-5, with D maybe TRBD1 (5 bases). CDR3 length equals 12 residues. Germline V gene sequence: CDR1 WNHNN, CDR2 SYGVQD (reference sequence). The V end was cut by 7 bases, the J end by 3 bases, with 7 bases between. CDR3 residues: CASMDNNQPQHF. For the CDR3, the DNA is TGCGCCAGCATGGACAACAATCAGCCCCAGCATTTT.

This sequence joins TRBV19 and TRBJ2-2; 11 bases fit TRBD2. The CDR3 is made up of 15 amino acids. The germline V gene encodes CDR1 LNHDA and CDR2 SQIVND (reference sequence). With 7 bases clipped from V and 4 bases from J, the junction kept 5 bases outside the gene matches. Here the CDR3 DNA reads TGTGCCAGTACCTTAGCGGGAGGGGTCACCGGGGAGCTGTTTTTT. Its protein is CASTLAGGVTGELFF.

V is TRBV7-8 and J is TRBJ1-2; TRBD1 aligns across 7 bases. The germline gives CDR1 SGHVS, CDR2 FQNEAQ. V was pared by 5 bases and J by 1 base, with 4 bases of the junction left unmatched. The CDR3 sequence is 14 residues long. The CDR3 loop is CASSPRDSNYGYTF. In DNA, the CDR3 is TGTGCCAGCAGCCCTCGGGACAGTAACTATGGCTACACCTTC.

This clone has a handful of counts. This chain connects TRBV18 to TRBJ1-1; D might be TRBD1 (5 bases). Germline CDR1 reads KGHSH; CDR2 reads LQKENI. The CDR3 totals 16 residues. V lost 1 base and J lost 4, with 16 bases in between. CDR3 loop: CASSPRGGSVSTEAFF. In nucleotides, the CDR3 is TGTGCCAGCTCACCACGGGGGGGGTCTGTTTCCACTGAAGCTTTCTTT.

This clone was counted a few times. This chain links TRBV9 with TRBJ2-1, with D unclear. The CDR3 has 13 amino acids. The V gene lost 5 bases and the J gene lost 7 bases, with 13 bases spanning the gap. Per germline, CDR1 SGDLS and CDR2 YYNGEE. The CDR3 loop reads CASSSPSENEQFF. CDR3 in DNA: TGTGCCAGCAGTTCTCCATCGGAGAATGAGCAGTTCTTC.

As to this clone: The sample contains more than one DNA sequence encoding this CDR3. This chain uses TRBV2 with TRBJ1-2; D possibly corresponds to TRBD1 (5 bases). The CDR3 length is 11 residues. Per the germline V gene, CDR1 is SNHLY and CDR2 is FYNNEI. Trimming took off 6 bases at V and 4 bases at J, with 6 bases between the two ends. The DNA for the CDR3 is TGTGCCAGCAGGCAGGGCTATGGCTACACCTTC. The encoded protein is CASRQGYGYTF.

The chain joins TRBV11-2 to TRBJ2-7; D unresolved. CDR3 length: 13 residues. Germline V gene lookup returns CDR1 SGHAT and CDR2 FQNNGV. Trimming cost V 7 bases and J 1 base, with 11 bases left between them. CDR3 in amino acids: CASKRSGSYEQYF. The CDR3 region has the DNA TGTGCCAGCAAAAGGTCCGGGTCCTACGAGCAGTACTTC.

The V gene is TRBV14, the J gene TRBJ2-7; 8 bases are a match to TRBD2. The CDR3 spans 13 residues. With V trimmed by 2 bases and J by 6 bases, 3 bases remained unmatched. Germline-derived CDR1 and CDR2 are SGHDN and FVKESK. CDR3 sequence: CASSQLAGAEQYF. The CDR3 coding sequence is TGTGCCAGCAGCCAACTAGCGGGCGCCGAGCAGTACTTC.

The chain links TRBV3-1 (or the pseudogene TRBV3-2) to TRBJ2-2, with a possible D match to TRBD2 (7 bases). Per germline, CDR1 LGHDT and CDR2 YNNKEL (reference sequence). V shed 1 base and J shed 9 bases, with 9 bases lying between them. The CDR3 covers 13 residues. The CDR3 loop is CASSQAGGRELFF. CDR3 DNA: TGTGCCAGCAGCCAAGCGGGGGGCCGGGAGCTGTTTTTT.

The gene calls are TRBV5-4 and TRBJ1-6, with D possibly TRBD1 on 6 matching bases. Deletions cut 7 bases from V and 9 bases from J, with 23 bases between. Germline values: CDR1 SGHNT, CDR2 YYREEE (reference sequence). The CDR3 is 16 amino acids. The CDR3 here is CASAGEPWQGSSPLHF. The CDR3 region has the DNA TGTGCCAGCGCGGGAGAGCCGTGGCAGGGGAGTTCACCCCTCCACTTT.

The V call is TRBV20-1, the J call TRBJ2-3, with a weak D call TRBD1 (5 bases). Germline V lookup: CDR1 DFQATT, CDR2 SNEGSKA (reference sequence). This CDR3 region has 12 residues. The ends were cut back, 3 bases at V and 8 bases at J, with 12 bases in the middle. The CDR3 reads CSASSGYSTQYF. CDR3 nucleotide sequence: TGCAGTGCTAGTTCAGGGTACAGTACGCAGTATTTT.

This clone was recorded only once. CDR3 sequence (DNA): TGTGCCAGCAGTTTATCCCCCAGTTACAATGAGCAGTTCTTC. It yields the protein CASSLSPSYNEQFF. The rearrangement links TRBV27 to TRBJ2-1; D not resolved. Per the germline V gene, CDR1 is MNHEY and CDR2 is SMNVEV (reference sequence). V lost 0 bases and J 4 bases, leaving 7 bases between the germline ends. This CDR3 comprises 14 residues.

The rearrangement links TRBV5-1 to TRBJ2-7, with unresolved D. The CDR3 sequence is 14 residues long. CDR1 is SGHRS, CDR2 YFSETQ, per germline. With 2 bases removed from V and 3 bases from J, the gap between germline ends came to 12 bases. The chain's CDR3 is CASSFGDRSYEQYF. The CDR3 DNA reads as TGCGCCAGCAGCTTCGGTGATCGGAGCTACGAGCAGTACTTC.

The chain is built from TRBV5-1 and TRBJ2-2; D gene uncertain. This CDR3 spans 14 amino acids. The germline V gene encodes CDR1 SGHRS and CDR2 YFSETQ. V lost 3 bases and J lost 6, with 12 bases in between. For the CDR3, the DNA is TGCGCCAGCAGCTACGGTATTGCGGCCGGGGAGCTGTTTTTT. Protein product: CASSYGIAAGELFF. The full variable domain, in which reference TRBV5-1 and TRBJ2-2 provide the parts outside the CDR3, is KAGVTQTPRYLIKTRGQQVTLSCSPISGHRSVSWYQQTPGQGLQFLFEYFSETQRNKGNFPGRFSGRQFSNSRSEMNVSTLELGDSALYLCASSYGIAAGELFFGEGSRLTVL.

This chain links TRBV2 with TRBJ1-6, with D maybe TRBD1 (6 bases). The CDR3 has 14 residues. Germline CDR1 reads SNHLY; CDR2 reads FYNNEI. V was pared by 4 bases and J by 10 bases, with 14 bases between. This CDR3 is CASSGQVPRSPLHF. CDR3 sequence (DNA): TGTGCCAGCAGTGGACAGGTACCTAGGTCACCCCTCCACTTT.

V and J are TRBV7-9 and TRBJ2-6; 10 bases agree with TRBD1. Germline-derived CDR1 and CDR2 are SEHNR and FQNEAQ (reference sequence). The J segment lost 1 base and the V segment lost 5 bases, leaving 8 bases of the junction unmatched. The CDR3 is 18 residues long. CDR3 amino acids: CASSDRDRGLSGANVLTF. The CDR3 nucleotides read TGTGCCAGCAGCGACCGGGACAGGGGTCTGTCTGGGGCCAACGTCCTGACTTTC.

A single count supports this clone. This chain links TRBV11-3 with TRBJ2-1; D is undetermined. Germline V lookup: CDR1 SGHNT, CDR2 YENEEA. Trimming left V 5 bases short and J 0 bases short, with 17 bases between. This CDR3 has 17 amino acids. In DNA form, the CDR3 reads TGTGCCAGCAGCCCCGCCACCGGCTGGAGCTCCTACAATGAGCAGTTCTTC. Translating gives CASSPATGWSSYNEQFF. The complete variable domain, with remaining parts taken from reference TRBV11-3 and TRBJ2-1, reads EAGVVQSPRYKIIEKKQPVAFWCNPISGHNTLYWYLQNLGQGPELLIRYENEEAVDDSQLPKDRFSAERLKGVDSTLKIQPAELGDSAVYLCASSPATGWSSYNEQFFGPGTRLTVL.

The V gene is TRBV4-1, the J gene TRBJ1-4, with D unclear. Germline CDR1 reads MGHRA; CDR2 reads YSYEKL. Trimming removed 8 bases from V and 8 bases from J, with 21 bases in between. This CDR3 contains 15 residues. CDR3 sequence (DNA): TGCGCCAGCCAGCCTTTAGCCGCCATGCAGGAAAAACTGTTTTTT. As protein: CASQPLAAMQEKLFF.

V is TRBV7-2 and J is TRBJ1-6; D is perhaps TRBD1 (5 bases). The CDR3 is 13 residues long. Per the germline V gene, CDR1 is SGHTA and CDR2 is FQGNSA. With 4 bases removed from V and 10 bases from J, the gap between germline ends came to 11 bases. DNA of the CDR3: TGTGCCAGCAGCTCCCGACAGCACTCACCCCTCCACTTT. Translation gives CASSSRQHSPLHF.

The CDR3 loop is CASSLVSRGLDGYTF. CDR3 nucleotide sequence: TGTGCCAGCAGCTTAGTTTCGAGAGGGTTGGATGGCTACACCTTC. The chain combines TRBV7-2 with TRBJ1-2; D remains ambiguous. The V and J ends lost 1 base and 6 bases respectively, with 15 bases between them. The CDR3 consists of 15 residues. CDR1 is SGHTA and CDR2 is FQGNSA in the germline V gene.